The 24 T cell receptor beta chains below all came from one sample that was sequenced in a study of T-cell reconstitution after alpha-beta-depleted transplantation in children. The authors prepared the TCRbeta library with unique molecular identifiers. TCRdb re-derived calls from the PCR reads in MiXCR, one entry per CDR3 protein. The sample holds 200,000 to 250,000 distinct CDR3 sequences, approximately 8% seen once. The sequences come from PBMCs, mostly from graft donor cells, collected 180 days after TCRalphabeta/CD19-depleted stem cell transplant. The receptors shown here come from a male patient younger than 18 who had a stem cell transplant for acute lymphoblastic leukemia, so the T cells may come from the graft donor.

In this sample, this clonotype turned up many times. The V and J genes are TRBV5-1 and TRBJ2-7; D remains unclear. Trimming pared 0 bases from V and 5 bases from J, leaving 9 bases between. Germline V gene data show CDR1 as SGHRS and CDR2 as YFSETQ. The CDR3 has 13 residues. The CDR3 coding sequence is TGCGCCAGCAGCTTGGTGGCGCATCACGAGCAGTACTTC. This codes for CASSLVAHHEQYF. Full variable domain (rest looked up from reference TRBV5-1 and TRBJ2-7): KAGVTQTPRYLIKTRGQQVTLSCSPISGHRSVSWYQQTPGQGLQFLFEYFSETQRNKGNFPGRFSGRQFSNSRSEMNVSTLELGDSALYLCASSLVAHHEQYFGPGTRLTVT.

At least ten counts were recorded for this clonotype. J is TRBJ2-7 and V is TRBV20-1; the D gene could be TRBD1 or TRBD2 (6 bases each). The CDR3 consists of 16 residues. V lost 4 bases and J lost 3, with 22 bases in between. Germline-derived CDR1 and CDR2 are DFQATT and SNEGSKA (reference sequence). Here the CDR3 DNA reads TGCAGTGCTACCTCCGAGAGGGGGGCCTTCGACTACGAGCAGTACTTC. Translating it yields CSATSERGAFDYEQYF.

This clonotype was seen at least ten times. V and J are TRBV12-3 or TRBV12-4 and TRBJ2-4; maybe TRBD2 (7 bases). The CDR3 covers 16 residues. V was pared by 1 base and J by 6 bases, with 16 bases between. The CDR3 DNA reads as TGTGCCAGCAGTTTAGGGGGAGGGGGAGGTAGAAACATTCAGTACTTC. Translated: CASSLGGGGGRNIQYF.

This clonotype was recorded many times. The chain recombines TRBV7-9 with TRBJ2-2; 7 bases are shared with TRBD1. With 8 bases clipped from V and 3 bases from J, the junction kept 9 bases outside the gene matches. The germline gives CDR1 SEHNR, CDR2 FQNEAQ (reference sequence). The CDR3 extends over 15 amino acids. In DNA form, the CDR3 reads TGTGCCAGCGTGGTCCCGACAGGGTACACCGGGGAGCTGTTTTTT. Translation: CASVVPTGYTGELFF.

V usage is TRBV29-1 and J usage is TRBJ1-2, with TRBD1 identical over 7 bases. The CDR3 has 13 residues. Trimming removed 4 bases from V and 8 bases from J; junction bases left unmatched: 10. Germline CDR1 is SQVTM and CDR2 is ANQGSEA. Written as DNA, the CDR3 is TGCAGCGTTGCCGGCGACTCAGGGGGAGGCTACACCTTC. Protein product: CSVAGDSGGGYTF. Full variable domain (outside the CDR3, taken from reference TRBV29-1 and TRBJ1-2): SAVISQKPSRDICQRGTSLTIQCQVDSQVTMMFWYRQQPGQSLTLIATANQGSEATYESGFVIDKFPISRPNLTFSTLTVSNMSPEDSSIYLCSVAGDSGGGYTFGSGTRLTVV.

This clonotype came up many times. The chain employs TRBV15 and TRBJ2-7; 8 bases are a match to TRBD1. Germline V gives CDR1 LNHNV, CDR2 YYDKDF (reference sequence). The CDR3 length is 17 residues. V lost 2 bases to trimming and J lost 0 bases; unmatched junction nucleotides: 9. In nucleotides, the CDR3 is TGTGCCACCAGCAGATCGAGGGGACAGGTTCTCTCCTACGAGCAGTACTTC. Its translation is CATSRSRGQVLSYEQYF.

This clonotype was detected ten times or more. The CDR3: CASSLRHPWQADTQYF. Written as DNA, the CDR3 is TGTGCCAGCAGTTTACGACACCCCTGGCAGGCAGATACGCAGTATTTT. This rearrangement joins TRBV12-3 or TRBV12-4 to TRBJ2-3; D call uncertain. This CDR3 region has 16 residues. Trimming removed 2 bases at V and 4 bases at J, with 16 bases between.

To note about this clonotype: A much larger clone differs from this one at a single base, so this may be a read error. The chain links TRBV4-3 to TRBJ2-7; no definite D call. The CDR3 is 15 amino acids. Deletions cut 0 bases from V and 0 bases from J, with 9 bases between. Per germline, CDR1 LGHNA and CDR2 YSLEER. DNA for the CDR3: TGCGCCAGCAGCCAAGAATATGGCTACTCCTACGAGCAGTACTTC. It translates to CASSQEYGYSYEQYF.

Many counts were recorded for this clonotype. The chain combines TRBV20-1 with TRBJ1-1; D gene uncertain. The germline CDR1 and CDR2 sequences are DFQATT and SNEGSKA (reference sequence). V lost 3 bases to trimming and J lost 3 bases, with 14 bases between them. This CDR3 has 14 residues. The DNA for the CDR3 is TGCAGTGCTAGGTCCCGAGGGCGGGACACTGAAGCTTTCTTT. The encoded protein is CSARSRGRDTEAFF.

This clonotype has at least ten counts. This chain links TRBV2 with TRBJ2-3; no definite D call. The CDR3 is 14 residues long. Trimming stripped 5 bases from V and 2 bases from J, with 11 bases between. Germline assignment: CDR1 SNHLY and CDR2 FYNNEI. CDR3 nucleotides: TGTGCCAGCAGTCCGACGGTAATCACAGATACGCAGTATTTT. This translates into CASSPTVITDTQYF.

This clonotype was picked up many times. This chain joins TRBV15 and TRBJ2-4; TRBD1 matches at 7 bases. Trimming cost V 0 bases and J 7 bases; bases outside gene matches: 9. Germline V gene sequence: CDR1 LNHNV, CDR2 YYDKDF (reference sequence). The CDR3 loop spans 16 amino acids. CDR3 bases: TGTGCCACCAGCAGAGAATACGGACAGGTTGGGAACATTCAGTACTTC. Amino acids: CATSREYGQVGNIQYF.

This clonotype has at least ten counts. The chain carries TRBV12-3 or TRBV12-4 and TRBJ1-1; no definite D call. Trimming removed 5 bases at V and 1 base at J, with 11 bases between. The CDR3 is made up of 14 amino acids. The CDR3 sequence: CASSTVAGNTEAFF. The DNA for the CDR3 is TGTGCCAGCAGTACGGTGGCAGGGAACACTGAAGCTTTCTTT.

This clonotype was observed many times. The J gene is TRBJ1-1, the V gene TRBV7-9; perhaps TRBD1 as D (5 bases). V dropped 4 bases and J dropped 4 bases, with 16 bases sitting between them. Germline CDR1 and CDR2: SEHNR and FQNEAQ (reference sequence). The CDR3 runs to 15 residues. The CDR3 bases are TGTGCCAGCAGCTCTGGTGGGGCCGGGAGCACTGAAGCTTTCTTT. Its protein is CASSSGGAGSTEAFF.

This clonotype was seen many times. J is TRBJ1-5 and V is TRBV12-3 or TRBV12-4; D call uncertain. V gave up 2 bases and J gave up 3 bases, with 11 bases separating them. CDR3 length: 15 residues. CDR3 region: CASSLNRVFNQPQHF. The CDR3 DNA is TGTGCCAGCAGTTTAAACCGGGTCTTCAATCAGCCCCAGCATTTT.

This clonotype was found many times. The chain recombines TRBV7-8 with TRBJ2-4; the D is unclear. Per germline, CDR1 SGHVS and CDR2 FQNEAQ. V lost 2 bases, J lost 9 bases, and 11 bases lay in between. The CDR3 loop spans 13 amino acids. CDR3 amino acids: CASSLMGFGIQYF. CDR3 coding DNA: TGTGCCAGCAGCTTAATGGGGTTCGGCATTCAGTACTTC.

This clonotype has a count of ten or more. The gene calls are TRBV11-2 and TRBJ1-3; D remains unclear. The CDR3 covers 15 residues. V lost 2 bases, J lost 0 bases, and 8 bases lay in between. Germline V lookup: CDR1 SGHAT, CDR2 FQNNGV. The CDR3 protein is CASSLNSYSGNTIYF. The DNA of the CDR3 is TGTGCCAGCAGCTTAAACTCTTACTCTGGAAACACCATATATTTT.

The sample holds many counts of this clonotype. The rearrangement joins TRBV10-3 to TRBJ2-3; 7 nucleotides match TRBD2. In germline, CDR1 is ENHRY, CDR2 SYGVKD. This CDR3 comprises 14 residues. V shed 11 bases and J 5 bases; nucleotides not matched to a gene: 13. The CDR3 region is CAAGSTGGVDTQYF. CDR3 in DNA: TGTGCCGCAGGTAGCACGGGAGGCGTAGATACGCAGTATTTT.

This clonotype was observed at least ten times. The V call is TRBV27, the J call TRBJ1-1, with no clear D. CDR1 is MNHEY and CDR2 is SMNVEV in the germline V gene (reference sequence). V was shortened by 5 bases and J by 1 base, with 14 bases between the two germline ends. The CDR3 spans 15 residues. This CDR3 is CASSPYGVGNTEAFF. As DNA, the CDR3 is TGTGCCAGCAGTCCTTATGGGGTGGGGAACACTGAAGCTTTCTTT.

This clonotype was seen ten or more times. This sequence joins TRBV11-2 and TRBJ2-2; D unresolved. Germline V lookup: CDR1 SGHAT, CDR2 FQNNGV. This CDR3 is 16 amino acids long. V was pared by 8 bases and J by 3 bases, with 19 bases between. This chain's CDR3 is CASQQRPAWDTGELFF. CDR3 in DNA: TGTGCCAGCCAACAACGGCCCGCGTGGGACACCGGGGAGCTGTTTTTT.

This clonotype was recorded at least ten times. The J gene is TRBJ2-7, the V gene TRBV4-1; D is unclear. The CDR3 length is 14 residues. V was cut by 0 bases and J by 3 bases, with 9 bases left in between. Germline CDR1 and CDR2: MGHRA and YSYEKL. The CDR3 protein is CASSQDRQIYEQYF. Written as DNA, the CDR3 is TGCGCCAGCAGCCAAGATCGGCAGATCTACGAGCAGTACTTC.

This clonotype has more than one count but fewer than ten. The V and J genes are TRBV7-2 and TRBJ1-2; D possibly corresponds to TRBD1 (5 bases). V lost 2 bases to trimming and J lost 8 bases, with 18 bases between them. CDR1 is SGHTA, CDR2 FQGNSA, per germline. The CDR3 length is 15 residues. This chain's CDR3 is CASSLPTAVGGGYTF. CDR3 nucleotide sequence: TGTGCCAGCAGCTTACCGACAGCTGTGGGGGGGGGCTACACCTTC.

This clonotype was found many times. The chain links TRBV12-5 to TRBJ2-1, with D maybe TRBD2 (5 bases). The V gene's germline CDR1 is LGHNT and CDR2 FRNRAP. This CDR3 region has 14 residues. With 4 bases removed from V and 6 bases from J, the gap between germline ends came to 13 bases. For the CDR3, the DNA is TGTGCTAGTGGTTCCTTTGGGAGCGGCAATGAGCAGTTCTTC. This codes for CASGSFGSGNEQFF.

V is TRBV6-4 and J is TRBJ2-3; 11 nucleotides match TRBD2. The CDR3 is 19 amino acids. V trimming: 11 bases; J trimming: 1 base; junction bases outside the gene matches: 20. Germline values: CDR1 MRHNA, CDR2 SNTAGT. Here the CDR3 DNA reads TGTGCCTGCTCCCCGTTTGGGCTAGCGGGGGGACTCCGCACAGATACGCAGTATTTT. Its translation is CACSPFGLAGGLRTDTQYF.

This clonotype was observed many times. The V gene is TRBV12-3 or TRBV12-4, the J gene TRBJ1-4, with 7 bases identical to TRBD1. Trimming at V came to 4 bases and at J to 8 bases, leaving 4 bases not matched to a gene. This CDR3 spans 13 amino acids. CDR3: CASSSWTGEKLFF. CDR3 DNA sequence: TGTGCCAGCAGTTCTTGGACAGGCGAAAAACTGTTTTTT.